One and the same sample provided the 30 T cell receptor beta chains below, sequenced in a study of T cell responses to AZD1222 COVID-19 vaccine. The table came from immunoSEQ multiplex PCR; TCRdb's copy has only in-frame clones and leaves some out. Of about 150,000 clones in the sample, 91% were seen once. The starting material was peripheral blood, obtained 28 days after the second AZD1222 dose. The receptors come from an adult who received the AZD1222 COVID-19 vaccine.

The chain uses TRBV11-2 and TRBJ1-2; 9 bases fit TRBD1. This CDR3 has 14 amino acids. V trimming: 5 bases; J trimming: 8 bases; junction bases outside the gene matches: 9. Germline V gene lookup returns CDR1 SGHAT and CDR2 FQNNGV. CDR3 protein: CASSLGQGVGGYTF. The CDR3 DNA reads TGTGCCAGCAGCCTGGGACAGGGAGTGGGAGGCTACACCTTC.

J is TRBJ1-2 and V is TRBV25-1; D is unresolved. CDR1 and CDR2 (germline): MGHDK, SYGVNS. Trimming removed 3 bases at V and 4 bases at J, with 6 bases between. This CDR3 contains 12 residues. In DNA, the CDR3 is TGTGCCAGCAGTGATGGGTTCTATGGCTACACCTTC. Amino acid sequence: CASSDGFYGYTF.

This rearrangement joins TRBV24-1 to TRBJ2-3, with D hard to call. Germline V lookup: CDR1 KGHDR, CDR2 SFDVKD. Deletions cut 1 base from V and 5 bases from J, with 6 bases between. The CDR3 loop spans 13 amino acids. The CDR3 bases are TGTGCCACCAGTGATTTTGGCGTAGATACGCAGTATTTT. Its protein is CATSDFGVDTQYF.

CDR3 bases: TGTGCCTGGACGCTGACAGGAGTGAACACTGAAGCTTTCTTT. This codes for CAWTLTGVNTEAFF. The chain employs TRBV30 and TRBJ1-1, with TRBD1 as a possible D gene (6 bases). The germline V gene has CDR1 GTSNPN and CDR2 SVGIG (reference sequence). The CDR3 spans 14 residues. With 4 bases removed from V and 0 bases from J, the gap between germline ends came to 12 bases.

The V call is TRBV29-1, the J call TRBJ1-2; D perhaps matches TRBD1 (6 bases). The germline gives CDR1 SQVTM, CDR2 ANQGSEA. The V and J ends lost 1 base and 8 bases respectively, with 20 bases between them. The CDR3 extends over 15 amino acids. The CDR3, as DNA: TGCAGCGTTGAAGCCGAAGGGGACCCCCAGGGGGGCTACACCTTC. As protein: CSVEAEGDPQGGYTF.

This sequence joins TRBV5-1 and TRBJ2-7, with a tentative D call TRBD1 (6 bases). V lost 2 bases and J lost 6, with 18 bases in between. In germline, CDR1 is SGHRS, CDR2 YFSETQ. The CDR3 runs to 15 residues. DNA for the CDR3: TGCGCCAGCAGCTTAGTCCAGGGGCTCCTAGGCGAGCAGTACTTC. Translated: CASSLVQGLLGEQYF.

The chain uses TRBV15 and TRBJ1-2, with unresolved D. Germline V gene sequence: CDR1 LNHNV, CDR2 YYDKDF (reference sequence). This CDR3 region has 12 residues. V shed 0 bases and J shed 4 bases, with 3 bases lying between them. CDR3 bases: TGTGCCACCAGCAGAGATAGCTATGGCTACACCTTC. Translation: CATSRDSYGYTF.

The sample holds a few counts of this clone. J is TRBJ2-4 and V is TRBV7-2, with TRBD1 matching over 8 bases. There are 15 residues in the CDR3. Germline V gene lookup returns CDR1 SGHTA and CDR2 FQGNSA. With V trimmed by 3 bases and J by 3 bases, 4 bases remained unmatched. The CDR3 here is CASSFRGRGKNIQYF. The CDR3 bases are TGTGCCAGCAGCTTCAGGGGGCGGGGCAAAAACATTCAGTACTTC. Complete variable domain (other parts from reference TRBV7-2 and TRBJ2-4): GAGVSQSPSNKVTEKGKDVELRCDPISGHTALYWYRQSLGQGLEFLIYFQGNSAPDKSGLPSDRFSAERTGGSVSTLTIQRTQQEDSAVYLCASSFRGRGKNIQYFGAGTRLSVL.

The genes are TRBV19 and TRBJ2-7; 10 nucleotides align to TRBD2. The CDR3 is 16 amino acids. CDR1 is LNHDA, CDR2 SQIVND, per germline (reference sequence). V was clipped by 3 bases and J by 3 bases; unmatched bases: 8. CDR3 in DNA: TGTGCCAGTAGTATTGTCACTAGCGGGGCCTACTACGAGCAGTACTTC. It specifies CASSIVTSGAYYEQYF. The full variable domain, completed using reference TRBV19 and TRBJ2-7, is DGGITQSPKYLFRKEGQNVTLSCEQNLNHDAMYWYRQDPGQGLRLIYYSQIVNDFQKGDIAEGYSVSREKKESFPLTVTSAQKNPTAFYLCASSIVTSGAYYEQYFGPGTRLTVT.

The chain uses TRBV5-6 and TRBJ1-1, with D tentatively TRBD1 (5 bases). The CDR3 is 14 residues long. Germline V gene lookup returns CDR1 SGHDT and CDR2 YYEEEE. V was clipped by 4 bases and J by 6 bases, with 16 bases between them. The CDR3 DNA is TGTGCCAGCAGCGGGAAAAGGGGTTTCGCTGAAGCTTTCTTT. As protein: CASSGKRGFAEAFF.

V gene TRBV29-1 combines with J gene TRBJ1-2, with 10 bases identical to TRBD1. The CDR3 sequence is 13 residues long. V was clipped by 6 bases and J by 4 bases; unmatched bases: 5. Per germline, CDR1 SQVTM and CDR2 ANQGSEA. DNA for the CDR3: TGCAGCGTGGACAGGGGGGTTGGCTATGGCTACACCTTC. It translates to CSVDRGVGYGYTF.

The V and J genes are TRBV5-4 and TRBJ2-5; D may be TRBD1 (6 bases). Germline CDR1 and CDR2: SGHNT and YYREEE (reference sequence). The CDR3 spans 15 residues. V lost 1 base to trimming and J lost 2 bases, with 12 bases between them. Written as DNA, the CDR3 is TGTGCCAGCAGCTTGAACCCAGGGGTGCAAGAGACCCAGTACTTC. Amino acid sequence: CASSLNPGVQETQYF.

V and J are TRBV29-1 and TRBJ2-7, with 7 bases that match TRBD2. Germline CDR1 SQVTM, CDR2 ANQGSEA. CDR3 length: 13 residues. The ends lost 5 bases at V and 3 bases at J; junction bases unmatched: 7. The CDR3 coding sequence is TGCAGCGTTAGGGGAGGGGCGGACTACGAGCAGTACTTC. It specifies CSVRGGADYEQYF.

V gene TRBV4-2 combines with J gene TRBJ2-7; 13 nucleotides match TRBD2. Germline V gene sequence: CDR1 LGHNA, CDR2 YNFKEQ. This CDR3 is 18 amino acids long. The J segment lost 0 bases and the V segment lost 4 bases, leaving 9 bases of the junction unmatched. The chain's CDR3 is CASSLGLAGAFFSYEQYF. The CDR3 DNA reads as TGTGCCAGCAGCCTCGGACTAGCGGGAGCCTTTTTCTCCTACGAGCAGTACTTC.

The V call is TRBV13, the J call TRBJ1-1; the D is unclear. This CDR3 is built from 16 residues. Looked up from germline, CDR1 is PRHDT and CDR2 is FYEKMQ (reference sequence). Trimming stripped 3 bases from V and 0 bases from J, with 14 bases between. The CDR3 region is CASSFLQKVMNTEAFF. The CDR3, as DNA: TGTGCCAGCAGCTTCTTACAGAAAGTCATGAACACTGAAGCTTTCTTT.

The genes are TRBV30 and TRBJ1-6; D call uncertain. Trimming pared 0 bases from V and 8 bases from J, leaving 11 bases between. The CDR3 totals 14 residues. Looked up from germline, CDR1 is GTSNPN and CDR2 is SVGIG (reference sequence). CDR3 sequence: CAWSVRIDDSPLHF. Written as DNA, the CDR3 is TGTGCCTGGAGTGTTCGGATAGACGATTCACCCCTCCACTTT.

V is TRBV24-1 and J is TRBJ2-5; 7 bases are a match to TRBD1. The CDR3 length is 14 residues. V shed 4 bases and J 2 bases; nucleotides not matched to a gene: 3. CDR1 is KGHDR and CDR2 is SFDVKD in the germline V gene. For the CDR3, the DNA is TGTGCCACCAGTGACCCGACAGGGCAAGAGACCCAGTACTTC. The encoded protein is CATSDPTGQETQYF.

V is TRBV7-9 and J is TRBJ2-5, with D perhaps TRBD1 or TRBD2 (6 bases each). The germline V gene has CDR1 SEHNR and CDR2 FQNEAQ (reference sequence). The length of the CDR3 is 14 residues. V lost 6 bases to trimming and J lost 4 bases, with 15 bases between them. In DNA form, the CDR3 reads TGTGCCAGCAGGGGGGGCGGTATTGGAGAGACCCAGTACTTC. It codes for CASRGGGIGETQYF.

The chain links TRBV4-2 to TRBJ2-2; D is perhaps TRBD1 or TRBD2 (6 bases each). CDR3 size: 16 residues. V lost 0 bases and J lost 5, with 13 bases in between. CDR1 LGHNA and CDR2 YNFKEQ come from the germline V gene. CDR3 protein: CASSQERGGRTGELFF. For the CDR3, the DNA is TGTGCCAGCAGCCAAGAACGAGGGGGGCGGACCGGGGAGCTGTTTTTT.

The chain joins TRBV19 to TRBJ1-3, with D perhaps TRBD1 (5 bases). The length of the CDR3 is 11 residues. Germline V gene data show CDR1 as LNHDA and CDR2 as SQIVND (reference sequence). V lost 3 bases to trimming and J lost 15 bases, with 12 bases between them. This chain's CDR3 is CASSMAGPTYF. The CDR3 nucleotides are TGTGCCAGTAGTATGGCAGGGCCGACATATTTT.

This chain connects TRBV7-2 to TRBJ2-1, with TRBD2 identical over 8 bases. In germline, CDR1 is SGHTA, CDR2 FQGNSA. V gave up 5 bases and J gave up 0 bases; unmatched junction bases: 3. The CDR3 loop spans 15 amino acids. This CDR3 reads CASSPLAGSYNEQFF. As DNA, the CDR3 is TGTGCCAGCAGCCCCCTAGCGGGCTCCTACAATGAGCAGTTCTTC.

The rearrangement links TRBV29-1 to TRBJ2-3; perhaps TRBD2 as D (6 bases). From germline, CDR1 is SQVTM and CDR2 ANQGSEA. This CDR3 has 16 amino acids. Trimming took 3 bases from V and 2 from J, leaving 18 bases between them. DNA of the CDR3: TGCAGCGTTGAGAGGAGTTGGGACTTATCCACAGATACGCAGTATTTT. This codes for CSVERSWDLSTDTQYF.

This chain joins TRBV3-1 (or the pseudogene TRBV3-2) and TRBJ2-5; unclear D gene. The CDR3 spans 15 residues. V lost 4 bases, J lost 1 base, and 13 bases lay in between. Germline V gene lookup returns CDR1 LGHDT and CDR2 YNNKEL (reference sequence). The CDR3: CASSPLSVAQETQYF. The CDR3 DNA is TGTGCCAGCAGCCCCCTTTCTGTGGCCCAAGAGACCCAGTACTTC.

This chain connects TRBV3-1 (or the pseudogene TRBV3-2) to TRBJ2-7; TRBD1 matches at 7 bases. Trimming cost V 4 bases and J 5 bases; bases outside gene matches: 8. Germline V lookup: CDR1 LGHDT, CDR2 YNNKEL (reference sequence). The CDR3 is 14 residues long. The CDR3 reads CASSLRQGPNEQYF. In DNA, the CDR3 is TGTGCCAGCAGCCTAAGACAGGGACCTAACGAGCAGTACTTC.

The chain couples TRBV12-5 to TRBJ1-1, with D perhaps TRBD1 (5 bases). Trimming shortened V by 6 bases and J by 4 bases, and 18 bases separated the two germline ends. The CDR3 consists of 15 residues. In germline, CDR1 is LGHNT, CDR2 FRNRAP. The CDR3 loop reads CASGPPRGWGTEAFF. DNA for the CDR3: TGTGCTAGTGGACCACCCCGGGGGTGGGGCACTGAAGCTTTCTTT.

This chain joins TRBV5-1 and TRBJ1-1; a possible D gene is TRBD1 (5 bases). Trimming left V 0 bases short and J 4 bases short, with 16 bases between. The CDR3 spans 16 residues. Germline lookup yields CDR1 SGHRS and CDR2 YFSETQ. The CDR3 region is CASSLGGDLRGTEAFF. The CDR3 DNA sequence: TGCGCCAGCAGCTTGGGAGGGGACCTACGGGGCACTGAAGCTTTCTTT.

CDR3 sequence: CAWSKQGGEAFF. As DNA, the CDR3 is TGTGCCTGGAGTAAACAGGGGGGAGAAGCTTTCTTT. The chain is built from TRBV30 and TRBJ1-1, with 8 bases aligning to TRBD1. This CDR3 has 12 amino acids. V shed 2 bases, J shed 8 bases, and the junction held 4 bases outside the gene matches. CDR1 GTSNPN and CDR2 SVGIG come from the germline V gene (reference sequence). The whole variable domain, remainder taken from reference TRBV30 and TRBJ1-1, is SQTIHQWPATLVQPVGSPLSLECTVEGTSNPNLYWYRQAAGRGLQLLFYSVGIGQISSEVPQNLSASRPQDRQFILSSKKLLLSDSGFYLCAWSKQGGEAFFGQGTRLTVV.

V and J are TRBV24-1 and TRBJ1-5, with 11 nucleotides matching TRBD1. CDR1 KGHDR and CDR2 SFDVKD come from the germline V gene. This CDR3 comprises 15 residues. The trim removed 4 bases at V and 4 bases at J, leaving 2 bases unmatched. CDR3 bases: TGTGCCACCAGTGAGCGGGACAGGGGGAATCAGCCCCAGCATTTT. Translated: CATSERDRGNQPQHF.

J is TRBJ2-3 and V is TRBV6-2 or TRBV6-3; 9 bases are a match to TRBD2. This CDR3 spans 16 amino acids. Germline lookup yields CDR1 MNHEY and CDR2 SVGEGT. V gave up 2 bases and J gave up 4 bases; unmatched junction bases: 7. The CDR3 coding sequence is TGTGCCAGCAGTTACCCCGATAGCGGGGGCCCAGATACGCAGTATTTT. Amino acid sequence: CASSYPDSGGPDTQYF.

This clone was detected once. The chain is built from TRBV5-1 and TRBJ1-6; tentatively, D is TRBD1 (6 bases). With 2 bases removed from V and 7 bases from J, the gap between germline ends came to 16 bases. The CDR3 has 16 amino acids. Germline V gene sequence: CDR1 SGHRS, CDR2 YFSETQ. CDR3 nucleotides: TGCGCCAGCAGCTTCACAGGGACCGCAGACAATTCACCCCTCCACTTT. Amino acid sequence: CASSFTGTADNSPLHF.